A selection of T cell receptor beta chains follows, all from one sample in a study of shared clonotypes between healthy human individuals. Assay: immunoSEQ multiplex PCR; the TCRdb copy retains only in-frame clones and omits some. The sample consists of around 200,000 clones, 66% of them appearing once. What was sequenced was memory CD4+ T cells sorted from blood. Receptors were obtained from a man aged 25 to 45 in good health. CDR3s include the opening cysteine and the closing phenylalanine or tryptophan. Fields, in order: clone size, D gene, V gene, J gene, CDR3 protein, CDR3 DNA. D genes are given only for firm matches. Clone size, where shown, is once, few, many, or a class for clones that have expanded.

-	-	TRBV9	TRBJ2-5	CASSVGPSTGETQYF	TGTGCCAGCAGCGTAGGCCCCTCTACTGGGGAGACCCAGTACTTC
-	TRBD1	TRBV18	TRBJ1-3	CASSPTQTRGQASGNTIYF	TGTGCCAGCTCACCAACACAAACTCGAGGACAGGCCTCTGGAAACACCATATATTTT
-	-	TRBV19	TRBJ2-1	CASSSILSEGNNEQFF	TGTGCCAGTAGCTCCATCCTCTCTGAGGGGAACAATGAGCAGTTCTTC
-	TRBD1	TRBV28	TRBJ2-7	CASSLRRDRGQYF	TGTGCCAGCAGTTTACGCCGGGACAGGGGGCAGTACTTC
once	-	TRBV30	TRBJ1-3	CAWSSGDSGNTIYF	TGTGCCTGGAGTTCAGGGGACTCTGGAAACACCATATATTTT
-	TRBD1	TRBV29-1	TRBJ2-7	CSVGQGVEYF	TGCAGCGTTGGGCAGGGGGTGGAGTACTTC
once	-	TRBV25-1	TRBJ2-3	CASSEFSQVGPDTQYF	TGTGCCAGCAGTGAATTTAGCCAGGTGGGTCCAGATACGCAGTATTTT
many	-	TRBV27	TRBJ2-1	CASSEVKGRIGNEQFF	TGTGCCAGCAGTGAGGTGAAAGGCAGGATAGGGAATGAGCAGTTCTTC
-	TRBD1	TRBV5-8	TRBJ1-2	CASSLERTGYGYTF	TGTGCCAGCAGCTTGGAACGGACAGGCTATGGCTACACCTTC
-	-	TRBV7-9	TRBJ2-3	CASSPKRADTQYF	TGTGCCAGCAGCCCTAAGAGGGCAGATACGCAGTATTTT
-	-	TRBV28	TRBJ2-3	CASRGASTDTQYF	TGTGCCAGCAGGGGGGCTAGCACAGATACGCAGTATTTT
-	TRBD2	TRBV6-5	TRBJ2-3	CASSYSILAGGDTQYF	TGTGCCAGCAGTTACTCGATCCTAGCGGGAGGAGATACGCAGTATTTT
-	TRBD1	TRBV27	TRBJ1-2	CASSLRGTGGDSGGYTF	TGTGCCAGCAGTTTAAGGGGGACAGGGGGCGATTCGGGCGGCTACACCTTC
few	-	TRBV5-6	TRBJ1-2	CASSRAGGSYGYTF	TGTGCCAGCAGCCGGGCGGGGGGATCATATGGCTACACCTTC
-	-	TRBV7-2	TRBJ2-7	CASSRTTYEQYF	TGTGCCAGCAGCCGTACTACCTACGAGCAGTACTTC
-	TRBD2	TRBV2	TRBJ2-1	CASTGGAALSYNEQFF	TGTGCCAGCACGGGAGGGGCCGCCCTCTCCTACAATGAGCAGTTCTTC
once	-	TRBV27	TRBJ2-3	CASSLLSTDTQYF	TGTGCCAGCAGCCTCCTTAGCACAGATACGCAGTATTTT
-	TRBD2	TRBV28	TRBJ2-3	CASRPARGRAADTQYF	TGTGCCAGCAGACCCGCCCGCGGGAGGGCCGCAGATACGCAGTATTTT
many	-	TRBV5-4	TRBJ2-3	CASSSKSTSTDTQYF	TGTGCCAGCAGCTCGAAAAGTACTAGCACAGATACGCAGTATTTT
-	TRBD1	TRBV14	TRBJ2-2	CASSQDGRGHLTGELFF	TGTGCCAGCAGCCAAGATGGCAGGGGGCATTTAACCGGGGAGCTGTTTTTT
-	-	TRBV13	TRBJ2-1	CASSPPRPSRDEQFF	TGTGCCAGCAGCCCCCCGCGTCCGTCACGGGATGAGCAGTTCTTC
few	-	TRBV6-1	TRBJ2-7	CASSEAVSRGEQYF	TGTGCCAGCAGTGAAGCCGTGAGCAGGGGCGAGCAGTACTTC
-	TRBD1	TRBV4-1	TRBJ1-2	CASSQVLGQGYGYTF	TGCGCCAGCAGCCAAGTCTTGGGACAGGGATACGGCTACACCTTC
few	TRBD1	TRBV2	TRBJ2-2	CASTRGQGYSTGELFF	TGTGCCAGCACTAGGGGACAGGGTTACTCGACCGGGGAGCTGTTTTTT
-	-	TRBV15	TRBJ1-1	CATSRGDMNTEAFF	TGTGCCACCAGCAGAGGGGATATGAACACTGAAGCTTTCTTT
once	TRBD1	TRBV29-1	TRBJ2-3	CSVEWAGGRTDTQYF	TGCAGCGTTGAATGGGCAGGGGGAAGGACAGATACGCAGTATTTT
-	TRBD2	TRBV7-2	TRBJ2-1	CASSLARTSGRSDEQFF	TGTGCCAGCAGCTTAGCTAGGACTAGCGGGAGGTCGGATGAGCAGTTCTTC
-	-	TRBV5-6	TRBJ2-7	CASSRGPGPEVKGQYF	TGTGCCAGCAGCAGGGGACCGGGCCCCGAGGTTAAGGGGCAGTACTTC
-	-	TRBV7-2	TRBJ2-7	CASSPRGAGGPYEQYF	TGTGCCAGCAGCCCGAGAGGGGCAGGCGGACCCTACGAGCAGTACTTC
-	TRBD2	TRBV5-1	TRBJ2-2	CASSLSAGAAGELFF	TGCGCCAGCAGCTTGTCTGCGGGAGCGGCCGGGGAGCTGTTTTTT
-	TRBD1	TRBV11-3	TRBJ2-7	CASTPGGTSYEQYF	TGTGCCAGCACCCCAGGGGGAACCTCCTACGAGCAGTACTTC
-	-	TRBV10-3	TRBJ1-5	CAISESIWNQGPNQPQHF	TGTGCCATCAGTGAGTCGATATGGAACCAGGGCCCTAATCAGCCCCAGCATTTT
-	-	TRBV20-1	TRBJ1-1	CSAPNYAEAFF	TGCAGTGCTCCCAATTATGCTGAAGCTTTCTTT
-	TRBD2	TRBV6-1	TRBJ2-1	CASRTSGSFYNEQFF	TGTGCCAGCAGGACTAGCGGGAGTTTCTACAATGAGCAGTTCTTC
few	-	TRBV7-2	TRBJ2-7	CASSLGPVKQYF	TGTGCCAGCAGCTTAGGTCCAGTTAAGCAGTACTTC
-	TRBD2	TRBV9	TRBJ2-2	CASSVVPLAGQNTGELFF	TGTGCCAGCAGCGTAGTCCCCCTAGCGGGCCAGAACACCGGGGAGCTGTTTTTT
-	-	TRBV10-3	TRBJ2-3	CATGGTADTQYF	TGTGCCACCGGAGGGACTGCAGATACGCAGTATTTT
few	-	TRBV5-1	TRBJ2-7	CASSLAPAAEQYF	TGCGCCAGCAGCTTGGCCCCGGCAGCCGAGCAGTACTTC
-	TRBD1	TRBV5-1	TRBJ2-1	CASSQQGAIYNEQFF	TGCGCCAGCAGCCAACAGGGGGCGATTTACAATGAGCAGTTCTTC
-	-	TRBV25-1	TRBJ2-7	CASSGVYEQYF	TGTGCCAGCAGTGGTGTCTACGAGCAGTACTTC
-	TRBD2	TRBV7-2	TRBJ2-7	CASSPTSGSSEQYF	TGTGCCAGCAGCCCGACTAGCGGGAGCTCCGAGCAGTACTTC
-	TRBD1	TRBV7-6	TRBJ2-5	CASSRDRETQYF	TGTGCCAGCAGCCGGGACAGAGAGACCCAGTACTTC
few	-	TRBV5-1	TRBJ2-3	CASVKGLSTDTQYF	TGCGCCAGCGTCAAGGGATTATCCACAGATACGCAGTATTTT
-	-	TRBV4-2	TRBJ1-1	CASSQRVEGDAEAFF	TGTGCCAGCAGCCAAAGGGTCGAGGGGGATGCCGAAGCTTTCTTT
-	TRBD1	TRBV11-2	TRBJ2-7	CASSLYMGQASTYEQYF	TGTGCCAGCAGCTTATATATGGGACAGGCTTCAACCTACGAGCAGTACTTC
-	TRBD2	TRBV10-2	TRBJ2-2	CASRPLGTSGPNTGELFF	TGCGCCAGCCGGCCCTTGGGGACTAGCGGACCAAACACCGGGGAGCTGTTTTTT
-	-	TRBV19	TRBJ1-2	CASSIFFGALGGYTF	TGTGCCAGTAGTATTTTCTTCGGGGCCCTGGGTGGCTACACCTTC
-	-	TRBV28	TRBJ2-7	CASSLLGGISYEQYF	TGTGCCAGCAGTTTACTCGGCGGGATCTCCTACGAGCAGTACTTC
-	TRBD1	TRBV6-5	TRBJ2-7	CASRPGTGDPYEQYF	TGTGCCAGCAGACCCGGGACAGGGGATCCCTACGAGCAGTACTTC
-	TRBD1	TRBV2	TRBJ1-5	CASRDYSTGGGKPQHF	TGTGCCAGCAGAGATTACTCGACAGGGGGCGGGAAGCCCCAGCATTTT
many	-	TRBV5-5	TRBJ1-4	CASSFRDPREKLFF	TGTGCCAGCAGCTTTAGGGACCCTCGTGAAAAACTGTTTTTT
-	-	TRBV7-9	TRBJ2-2	CASSLEGYTGELFF	TGTGCCAGCAGCTTAGAAGGGTACACCGGGGAGCTGTTTTTT
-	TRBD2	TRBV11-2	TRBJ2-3	CASSLAGLAGGFTDTQYF	TGTGCCAGCAGCTTAGCAGGACTCGCGGGAGGGTTCACAGATACGCAGTATTTT
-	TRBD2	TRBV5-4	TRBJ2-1	CASSKGLAGSYNEQFF	TGTGCCAGCAGCAAGGGACTAGCCGGATCCTACAATGAGCAGTTCTTC